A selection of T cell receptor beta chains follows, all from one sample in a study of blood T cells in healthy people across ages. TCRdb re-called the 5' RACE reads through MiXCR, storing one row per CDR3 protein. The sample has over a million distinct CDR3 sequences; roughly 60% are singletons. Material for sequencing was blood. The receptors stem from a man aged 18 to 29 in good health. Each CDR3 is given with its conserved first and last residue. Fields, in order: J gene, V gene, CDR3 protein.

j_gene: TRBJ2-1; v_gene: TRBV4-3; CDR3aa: CASSQEGRVGYNEQFF
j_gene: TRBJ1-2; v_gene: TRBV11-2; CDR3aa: CASSPGQPLRYGYTF
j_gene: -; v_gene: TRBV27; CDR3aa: CASSWGPGTYEQYF
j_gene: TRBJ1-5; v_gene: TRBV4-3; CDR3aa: CASSLEGGARQPQHF
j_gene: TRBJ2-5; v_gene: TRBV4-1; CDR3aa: CASSQLAGGKETQYF
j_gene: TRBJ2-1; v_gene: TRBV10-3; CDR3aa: CAISTSANRLGDEQFF
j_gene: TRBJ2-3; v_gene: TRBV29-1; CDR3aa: CSVEGLNYTDTQYF
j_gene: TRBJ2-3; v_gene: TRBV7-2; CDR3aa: CASSLNTGSTDTQYF
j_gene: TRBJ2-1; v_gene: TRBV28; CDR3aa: CASSPSDPIDGQFF
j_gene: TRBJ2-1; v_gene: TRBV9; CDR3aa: CASSVEQGSNEQFF
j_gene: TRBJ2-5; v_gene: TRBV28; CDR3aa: CASSSHRVTRQETQYF
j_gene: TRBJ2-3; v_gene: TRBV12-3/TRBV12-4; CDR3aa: CASSLAGRGADTQYF
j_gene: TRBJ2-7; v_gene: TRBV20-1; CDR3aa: CSATGTGWLEQYF
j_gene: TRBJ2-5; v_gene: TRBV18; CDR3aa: CASSPTLITGGDEQYF
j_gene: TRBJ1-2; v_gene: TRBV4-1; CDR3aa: CASSQGFGTGDHYGYTF
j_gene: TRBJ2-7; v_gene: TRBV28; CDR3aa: CASSQTGAPNEQYF
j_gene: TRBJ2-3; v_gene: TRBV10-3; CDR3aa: CAISESIGGGTDTQYF
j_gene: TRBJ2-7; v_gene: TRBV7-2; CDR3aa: CASSYRSGDLASYEQYF
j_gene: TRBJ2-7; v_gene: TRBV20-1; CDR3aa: CSASLVAGAEQYF
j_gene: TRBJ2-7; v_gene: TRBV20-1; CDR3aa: CSARELYEQYF
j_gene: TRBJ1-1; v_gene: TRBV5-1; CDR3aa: CASSGEVNTEAFF